This is a list of T cell receptor beta chains from one sample in a study of T cell changes during pregnancy in multiple sclerosis. Sequencing was performed with immunoSEQ multiplex PCR; in TCRdb, only in-frame clones are kept and a portion is missing. The sample holds over 50,000 clones, about 92% seen once. This sample comprised peripheral blood, obtained in the first trimester of pregnancy. The receptors shown here come from a female donor with multiple sclerosis, enrolled in a pregnancy study. Both conserved end residues are part of each CDR3. The order of the fields is V gene, J gene, D gene, CDR3 protein, CDR3 DNA. The D gene is left open where the match is weak.

V gene: TRBV6-1
J gene: TRBJ2-1
D gene: TRBD1
CDR3 protein: CASRILGQVNEQFF
CDR3 DNA: TGTGCCAGCAGAATTTTGGGACAGGTAAATGAGCAGTTCTTC

V gene: TRBV30
J gene: TRBJ2-7
D gene: TRBD1
CDR3 protein: CAWSTGTDYEQYF
CDR3 DNA: TGTGCCTGGAGTACCGGGACAGACTACGAGCAGTACTTC

V gene: TRBV30
J gene: TRBJ2-3
D gene: TRBD2
CDR3 protein: CAWSGSGGLPDTQYF
CDR3 DNA: TGTGCCTGGAGTGGTAGCGGGGGGTTACCAGATACGCAGTATTTT

V gene: TRBV19
J gene: TRBJ2-1
D gene: TRBD1
CDR3 protein: CASRRQGAFSGNEQFF
CDR3 DNA: TGTGCCAGTAGGAGACAGGGGGCCTTCTCCGGCAATGAGCAGTTCTTC

V gene: TRBV4-1
J gene: TRBJ2-1
D gene: TRBD2
CDR3 protein: CASSHIAGSSYNEQFF
CDR3 DNA: TGCGCCAGCAGCCATATAGCGGGTAGCTCCTACAATGAGCAGTTCTTC

V gene: TRBV7-9
J gene: TRBJ1-1
D gene: TRBD1
CDR3 protein: CASSLRTGENTEAFF
CDR3 DNA: TGTGCCAGCAGCTTAAGGACAGGAGAGAACACTGAAGCTTTCTTT

V gene: TRBV18
J gene: TRBJ1-5
D gene: TRBD1
CDR3 protein: CASSPQGGDQPQHF
CDR3 DNA: TGTGCCAGCTCACCTCAGGGGGGTGATCAGCCCCAGCATTTT

V gene: TRBV27
J gene: TRBJ1-1
D gene: -
CDR3 protein: CASSPRLQGAFGTEAFF
CDR3 DNA: TGTGCCAGCAGTCCCCGTCTACAGGGAGCCTTTGGGACTGAAGCTTTCTTT

V gene: TRBV21-1
J gene: TRBJ2-2
D gene: -
CDR3 protein: CASSKVQRREGGELFF
CDR3 DNA: TGTGCCAGCAGCAAAGTTCAACGGCGGGAGGGCGGGGAGCTGTTTTTT

V gene: TRBV7-9
J gene: TRBJ2-3
D gene: -
CDR3 protein: CASSTQLDSDADTQYF
CDR3 DNA: TGTGCCAGCAGCACCCAGTTGGATAGCGATGCAGATACGCAGTATTTT

V gene: TRBV28
J gene: TRBJ1-5
D gene: TRBD1
CDR3 protein: CASSSKRQGVGNQPQHF
CDR3 DNA: TGTGCCAGCAGTTCAAAACGACAGGGGGTGGGCAATCAGCCCCAGCATTTT

V gene: TRBV2
J gene: TRBJ1-5
D gene: -
CDR3 protein: CASREVSNQPQHF
CDR3 DNA: TGTGCCAGCAGGGAGGTTAGCAATCAGCCCCAGCATTTT

V gene: TRBV11-3
J gene: TRBJ2-5
D gene: TRBD1
CDR3 protein: CASSNPGQGETQYF
CDR3 DNA: TGTGCCAGCAGCAATCCGGGACAGGGGGAGACCCAGTACTTC

V gene: TRBV19
J gene: TRBJ2-1
D gene: TRBD2
CDR3 protein: CASNRGLAGYNEQFF
CDR3 DNA: TGTGCCAGTAACAGAGGACTAGCGGGTTACAATGAGCAGTTCTTC

V gene: TRBV2
J gene: TRBJ2-3
D gene: TRBD1
CDR3 protein: CASTGTGQTDTQYF
CDR3 DNA: TGTGCCAGCACCGGGACAGGGCAAACAGATACGCAGTATTTT